This TCR beta chain was sequenced during a study of T cells in tuberculosis. Overall study: In South Africa, adults with active tuberculosis were compared with IGRA-negative and latently infected IGRA-positive adolescents. Samples predate treatment or fall within its first 7 days. Study-wide results and caveats: Smaller distances to GMM-specific TCRs suggested their expansion in active tuberculosis.

Method: immunoSEQ multiplex PCR; TCRdb's copy keeps in-frame clones and lacks some. Of some 49,000 clones listed, over 90% are singletons. The germline V gene has CDR1 SGHRS and CDR2 YFSETQ. The CDR3 runs to 11 residues. The V end was cut by 9 bases, the J end by 7 bases, with 10 bases between. Noted time point: new active TB diagnosis, blood taken before or within 7 days of starting treatment. Patients were newly diagnosed, HIV-seronegative, and aged 18 or older. To note about this clone: Antigen unknown.

The material sequenced was PBMCs, taken at tuberculosis diagnosis. This rearrangement joins TRBV5-1 to TRBJ2-2; D is perhaps TRBD2 (5 bases). This receptor was identified in an adult with tuberculosis. In DNA form, the CDR3 reads TGCGCCACCAAAAGCGGCGGGGAGCTGTTTTTT. The encoded protein is CATKSGGELFF.